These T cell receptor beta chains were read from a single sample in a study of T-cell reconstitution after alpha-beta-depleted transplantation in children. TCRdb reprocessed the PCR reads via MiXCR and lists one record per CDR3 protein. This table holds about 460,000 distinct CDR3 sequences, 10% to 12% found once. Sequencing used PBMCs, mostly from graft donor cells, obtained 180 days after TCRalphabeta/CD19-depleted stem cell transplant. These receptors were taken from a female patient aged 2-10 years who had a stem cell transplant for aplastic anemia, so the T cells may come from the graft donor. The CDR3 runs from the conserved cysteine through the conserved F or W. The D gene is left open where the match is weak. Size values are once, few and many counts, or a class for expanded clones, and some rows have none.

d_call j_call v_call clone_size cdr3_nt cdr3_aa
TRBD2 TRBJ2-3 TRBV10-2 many TGCGCCAGCAGCCCAGCTAGCGGGAGTCCCCTTACGCAGTATTTT CASSPASGSPLTQYF
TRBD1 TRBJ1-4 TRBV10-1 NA TGCGCCAGCCTGCGGGGACAGGGGGACAAGTATGAAAAACTGTTTTTT CASLRGQGDKYEKLFF
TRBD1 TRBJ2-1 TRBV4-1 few TGCGCCAGCGGGAGGGACAGGGGGCGCAGTGAGCAGTTCTTC CASGRDRGRSEQFF
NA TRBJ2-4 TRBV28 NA TGTGCCAGCAGTCCCCAAGGGACGGGTGCCAAAAACATTCAGTACTTC CASSPQGTGAKNIQYF
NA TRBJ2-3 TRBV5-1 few TGCGCCAGCAGCGCGGACCAGCCGACGGATACGCAGTATTTT CASSADQPTDTQYF
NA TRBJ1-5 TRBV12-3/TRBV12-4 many TGTGCCAGCAGTCCCGCGCGGAGTCGTGTCAATCAGCCCCAGCATTTT CASSPARSRVNQPQHF
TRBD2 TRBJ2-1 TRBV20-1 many TGCAGTGCTATCTCCGGGACTAGCCCGTACAATGAGCAGTTCTTC CSAISGTSPYNEQFF
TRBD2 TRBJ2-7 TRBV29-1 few TGCAGCGTTGGGGGACTAGCGGGAGAGCGACACTACGAGCAGTACTTC CSVGGLAGERHYEQYF
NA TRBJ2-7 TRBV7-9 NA TGTGCCAGCAGCCCTCAGGAAGTTCCCTACGAGCAGTACTTC CASSPQEVPYEQYF
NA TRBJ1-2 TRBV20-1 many TGCAGTGCTAGTCCGGGACCCTATGGCTACACCTTC CSASPGPYGYTF
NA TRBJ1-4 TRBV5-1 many TGCGCCAGCAGCTTGGGCAGGGCTGAAGAAAAACTGTTTTTT CASSLGRAEEKLFF
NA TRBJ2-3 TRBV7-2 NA TGTGCCAGCAGCTTAGGGTCGCAGGGGAGGACAGATACGCAGTATTTT CASSLGSQGRTDTQYF
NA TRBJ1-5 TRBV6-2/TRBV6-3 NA TGTGCCAGCAGTTACTCGGACACGCCCTGGGGCAATCAGCCCCAGCATTTT CASSYSDTPWGNQPQHF
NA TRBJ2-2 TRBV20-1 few TGCAGTGCTAGAGATCTAAGGACAGCGAACACCGGGGAGCTGTTTTTT CSARDLRTANTGELFF
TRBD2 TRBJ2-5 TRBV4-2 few TGTGCCAGCAGCCTTGACTTGGGACTAGCGGGCGTAGAGACCCAGTACTTC CASSLDLGLAGVETQYF